One and the same sample provided the 21 T cell receptor beta chains below, sequenced in a study of T cell responses to AZD1222 COVID-19 vaccine. Some clones are missing from TCRdb's copy, which holds only in-frame ones; the method was immunoSEQ multiplex PCR. The table includes about 200,000 clones, 90% to 95% detected once. Sequencing used peripheral blood, obtained 28 days after the second AZD1222 dose. The receptors originated from an adult who received the AZD1222 COVID-19 vaccine.

CDR3 sequence: CASSEGETQYF. CDR3 bases: TGTGCCAGCAGCGAGGGGGAGACCCAGTACTTC. This rearrangement joins TRBV28 to TRBJ2-5; D may correspond to TRBD1 or TRBD2 (5 bases each). Per germline, CDR1 MDHEN and CDR2 SYDVKM. V was pared by 6 bases and J by 5 bases, with 7 bases between. The CDR3 loop spans 11 amino acids.

The CDR3 nucleotides read TGTGCCAGCAGCCCCGACCTTAAGGGAGCCCGCGAGCAGTACTTC. Translated, it gives CASSPDLKGAREQYF. This rearrangement joins TRBV5-4 to TRBJ2-7; a weak D match, TRBD2 (5 bases). V lost 4 bases, J lost 6 bases, and 20 bases lay in between. The CDR3 is made up of 15 amino acids. Germline loops: CDR1 SGHNT, CDR2 YYREEE (reference sequence).

The chain uses TRBV6-5 and TRBJ1-5, with D tentatively TRBD1 (6 bases). This CDR3 has 13 amino acids. CDR1 and CDR2 from the germline V gene are MNHEY and SVGAGI. Deletions cut 6 bases from V and 7 bases from J, with 13 bases between. The CDR3 DNA follows: TGTGCCAGCAGGGGGGCGCATGGACAGCCCCAGCATTTT. This codes for CASRGAHGQPQHF.

The J gene is TRBJ1-1, the V gene TRBV30, with D possibly TRBD1 on 5 matching bases. This CDR3 is built from 13 residues. Trimming removed 6 bases at V and 1 base at J, with 12 bases between. The germline V gene encodes CDR1 GTSNPN and CDR2 SVGIG (reference sequence). Here the CDR3 reads CACSDNPNTEAFF. As DNA, the CDR3 is TGTGCCTGCTCGGACAACCCGAACACTGAAGCTTTCTTT.

This chain joins TRBV20-1 and TRBJ1-5, with D perhaps matching TRBD1 (5 bases). V lost 5 bases to trimming and J lost 7 bases, with 9 bases between them. This CDR3 contains 11 residues. The V gene's germline CDR1 is DFQATT and CDR2 SNEGSKA (reference sequence). CDR3 sequence (DNA): TGCAGTGCTGGGGGATACCAGCCCCAGCATTTT. Its protein product is CSAGGYQPQHF.

The V and J genes are TRBV11-3 and TRBJ2-3, with D tentatively TRBD2 (5 bases). Germline V CDR1 and CDR2: SGHNT, YENEEA. Trimming stripped 6 bases from V and 6 bases from J, with 19 bases between. The length of the CDR3 is 15 residues. CDR3 in amino acids: CASRSRMTGKDTQYF. In DNA form, the CDR3 reads TGTGCCAGCAGGTCCCGTATGACGGGAAAGGATACGCAGTATTTT.

This chain connects TRBV6-2 or TRBV6-3 to TRBJ2-5; D ambiguous. The CDR3 spans 15 residues. Deletions cut 1 base from V and 2 bases from J, with 11 bases between. Germline loops: CDR1 MNHEY, CDR2 SVGEGT. The CDR3, as DNA: TGTGCCAGCAGTTACTTCTTGGGTCTTCAAGAGACCCAGTACTTC. Protein product: CASSYFLGLQETQYF.

This chain uses TRBV30 with TRBJ1-5; D not certain. CDR3 length: 12 residues. CDR1 and CDR2 from the germline V gene are GTSNPN and SVGIG (reference sequence). With 2 bases removed from V and 3 bases from J, the gap between germline ends came to 5 bases. DNA of the CDR3: TGTGCCTGGAGTCAGGACAATCAGCCCCAGCATTTT. This codes for CAWSQDNQPQHF.

V gene TRBV28 combines with J gene TRBJ1-2; maybe TRBD1 (6 bases). Germline V gene data show CDR1 as MDHEN and CDR2 as SYDVKM. The V end was cut by 5 bases, the J end by 0 bases, with 13 bases between. CDR3 length equals 15 residues. CDR3: CASSSTGTPNYGYTF. In nucleotides, the CDR3 is TGTGCCAGCAGTAGCACCGGGACACCTAACTATGGCTACACCTTC.

This clone was recorded only once. The chain uses TRBV7-2 and TRBJ2-5; 7 bases are a match to TRBD2. The V gene end was trimmed by 6 bases and the J gene end by 1 base; junction bases not matched to a gene: 14. The CDR3 has 17 amino acids. Germline CDR1 is SGHTA and CDR2 is FQGNSA. Here the CDR3 reads CASSGSGAHKTQETQYF. CDR3 DNA: TGTGCCAGCAGTGGGAGCGGGGCTCATAAAACCCAAGAGACCCAGTACTTC.

This clone was observed once. The CDR3 reads CASSFTGTGVYEQYF. Here the CDR3 DNA reads TGTGCCAGCAGCTTTACCGGGACAGGGGTCTACGAGCAGTACTTC. The chain links TRBV5-6 to TRBJ2-7, with 10 positions matching TRBD1. J was trimmed by 3 bases and V by 2 bases; bases with no gene match: 5. Germline V gives CDR1 SGHDT, CDR2 YYEEEE. CDR3 length equals 15 residues.

The rearrangement uses TRBV11-2 and TRBJ2-5; 7 bases align to TRBD1. The CDR3 length is 14 residues. The junction had 14 bases not matched to a gene; V was cut back by 7 bases and J by 9 bases. In germline, CDR1 is SGHAT, CDR2 FQNNGV. In DNA, the CDR3 is TGTGCCAGCAACCAACTCAAGGGGGCCCTCCCCCAGTACTTC. It specifies CASNQLKGALPQYF. The variable domain in full, completed from reference TRBV11-2 and TRBJ2-5, reads EAGVAQSPRYKIIEKRQSVAFWCNPISGHATLYWYQQILGQGPKLLIQFQNNGVVDDSQLPKDRFSAERLKGVDSTLKIQPAKLEDSAVYLCASNQLKGALPQYFGPGTRLLVL.

The CDR3 bases are TGTGCCAGCAGCCAGTTCGGGGCGAAAGGCTACACCTTC. It yields the protein CASSQFGAKGYTF. V gene TRBV5-4 combines with J gene TRBJ1-2; weak D call: TRBD1 (5 bases). The CDR3 has 13 residues. Germline lookup yields CDR1 SGHNT and CDR2 YYREEE (reference sequence). V dropped 4 bases and J dropped 8 bases, with 15 bases sitting between them.

This clone has only one observation. The chain carries TRBV3-1 (or the pseudogene TRBV3-2) and TRBJ1-1, with D possibly matching TRBD1 (5 bases). Germline loops: CDR1 LGHDT, CDR2 YNNKEL (reference sequence). This CDR3 comprises 15 residues. The ends were cut back, 1 base at V and 5 bases at J, with 14 bases in the middle. CDR3 sequence: CASSQVGRVGTEAFF. The CDR3 DNA reads as TGTGCCAGCAGCCAAGTGGGCAGGGTGGGGACTGAAGCTTTCTTT.

The chain links TRBV7-2 to TRBJ2-7; D tentatively reads TRBD1 or TRBD2 (6 bases each). Germline assignment: CDR1 SGHTA and CDR2 FQGNSA. Trimming left V 3 bases short and J 8 bases short, with 11 bases between. CDR3 length: 12 amino acids. CDR3 protein: CASSFVRGQQYF. DNA for the CDR3: TGTGCCAGCAGCTTCGTACGGGGGCAGCAGTACTTC.

The rearrangement joins TRBV4-1 to TRBJ1-2; TRBD1 aligns across 9 bases. Germline V CDR1 and CDR2: MGHRA, YSYEKL. CDR3 length equals 13 residues. With V trimmed by 4 bases and J by 8 bases, 5 bases remained unmatched. DNA of the CDR3: TGCGCCAGCAGCCTTCGGACAGGGGAGGGCTACACCTTC. This encodes CASSLRTGEGYTF.

V and J are TRBV11-2 and TRBJ1-6, with no clear D. V shed 5 bases and J shed 1 base, with 12 bases lying between them. Looked up from germline, CDR1 is SGHAT and CDR2 is FQNNGV. CDR3 size: 16 residues. The CDR3 coding sequence is TGTGCCAGCAGCCCTAGGGTGAGGTCCTATAATTCACCCCTCCACTTT. It encodes CASSPRVRSYNSPLHF.

The chain employs TRBV6-5 and TRBJ2-2; tentative D call: TRBD1 (6 bases). This CDR3 has 15 amino acids. Germline loops: CDR1 MNHEY, CDR2 SVGAGI. The ends were cut back, 6 bases at V and 0 bases at J, with 11 bases in the middle. The CDR3 region has the DNA TGTGCCAGCAGGTTGACAGGTTCGAACACCGGGGAGCTGTTTTTT. Encoded protein: CASRLTGSNTGELFF.

The CDR3 DNA reads as TGTGCCATCAGGGACGACAGCTACACTGAAGCTTTCTTT. This gives the protein CAIRDDSYTEAFF. This chain connects TRBV10-3 to TRBJ1-1, with TRBD1 as a possible D gene (5 bases). This CDR3 has 13 amino acids. Trimming took off 6 bases at V and 3 bases at J, with 11 bases between the two ends. Germline V gives CDR1 ENHRY, CDR2 SYGVKD.

CDR3 coding DNA: TGTGCCAGCAGGGCTACAGGGTGGGATACGCAGTATTTT. Translation gives CASRATGWDTQYF. V usage is TRBV2 and J usage is TRBJ2-3; maybe TRBD1 (6 bases). The V and J ends lost 6 bases and 6 bases respectively, with 13 bases between them. From germline, CDR1 is SNHLY and CDR2 FYNNEI. The CDR3 is 13 residues long.

The chain combines TRBV9 with TRBJ2-2, with 9 bases that match TRBD2. This CDR3 is 15 amino acids long. The germline V gene has CDR1 SGDLS and CDR2 YYNGEE. Losses at the gene ends were 3 bases for V and 8 bases for J; bases not matched to a gene: 8. In DNA, the CDR3 is TGTGCCAGCAGCGAAGGCGGGAGGGCATTAGGGGAGCTGTTTTTT. Its translation is CASSEGGRALGELFF.